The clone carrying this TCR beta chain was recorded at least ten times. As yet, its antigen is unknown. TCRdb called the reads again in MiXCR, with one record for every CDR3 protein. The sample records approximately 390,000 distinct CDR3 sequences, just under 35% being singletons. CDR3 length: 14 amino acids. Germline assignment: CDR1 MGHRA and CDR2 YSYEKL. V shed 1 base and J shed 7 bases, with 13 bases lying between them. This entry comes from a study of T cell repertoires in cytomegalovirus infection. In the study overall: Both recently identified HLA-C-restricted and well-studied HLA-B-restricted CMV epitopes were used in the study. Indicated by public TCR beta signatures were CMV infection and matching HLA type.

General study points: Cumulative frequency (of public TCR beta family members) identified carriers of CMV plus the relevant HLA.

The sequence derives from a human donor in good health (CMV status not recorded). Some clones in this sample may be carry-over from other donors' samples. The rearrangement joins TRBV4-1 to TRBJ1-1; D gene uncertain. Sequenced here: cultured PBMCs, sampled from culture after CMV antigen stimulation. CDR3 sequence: CASSQAWVFGEAFF. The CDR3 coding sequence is TGCGCCAGCAGCCAAGCATGGGTTTTTGGTGAAGCTTTCTTT.